Following are 29 T cell receptor beta chains from one sample sequenced in a study of cytomegalovirus exposure and HLA in healthy donors (dated by TCRdb to 2017 to 2019). The library was built by means of the immunoSEQ multiplex PCR assay. TCRdb mirrors the immuneACCESS table, restricted to in-frame sequences. Some clones are absent from its copies; in checked studies, under half trace to an unresolved V gene, and the reason for the others is unknown. The sample includes about 140,000 clones, with roughly 81% observed a single time. The ten largest make up more than 1.4% of the sample. Sequencing input: PBMCs. All receptors derive from a woman in her thirties in good health and CMV-seronegative.

This clone was seen just once. The chain has TRBV7-9 and TRBJ1-4; weak D call: TRBD1 (5 bases). V shed 2 bases and J shed 7 bases, with 5 bases lying between them. This CDR3 has 12 residues. Germline V gene sequence: CDR1 SEHNR, CDR2 FQNEAQ (reference sequence). The DNA for the CDR3 is TGTGCCAGCAGCTTACAGGGTGAAAAACTGTTTTTT. This gives the protein CASSLQGEKLFF.

The chain carries TRBV5-8 and TRBJ1-5; weak D call: TRBD1 (5 bases). The ends were cut back, 4 bases at V and 2 bases at J, with 19 bases in the middle. This CDR3 region has 17 residues. From germline, CDR1 is SGHTS and CDR2 YDEGEE. The CDR3 DNA reads as TGTGCCAGCAGCCCTCTGGGGCTGCTCCCCGGCAATCAGCCCCAGCATTTT. Its protein product is CASSPLGLLPGNQPQHF.

The J gene is TRBJ2-5, the V gene TRBV11-2, with 9 bases that match TRBD1. This CDR3 has 15 residues. Germline CDR1 SGHAT, CDR2 FQNNGV. J gave up 5 bases and V 5 bases, and 9 bases lay outside the gene matches. CDR3 nucleotides: TGTGCCAGCAGCCCGAGGGGACAGGGAGGGGAGACCCAGTACTTC. The encoded protein is CASSPRGQGGETQYF.

The gene calls are TRBV5-4 and TRBJ2-2; the match to TRBD2 covers 7 bases. The germline V gene encodes CDR1 SGHNT and CDR2 YYREEE (reference sequence). The CDR3 is made up of 16 amino acids. V dropped 3 bases and J dropped 3; count of bases not matched to a gene: 8. CDR3 sequence (DNA): TGTGCCAGCAGCTCGCCCACCCTAGCGGACACCGGGGAGCTGTTTTTT. Translating gives CASSSPTLADTGELFF. The full variable domain, its missing parts supplied by reference TRBV5-4 and TRBJ2-2, is ETGVTQSPTHLIKTRGQQVTLRCSSQSGHNTVSWYQQALGQGPQFIFQYYREEENGRGNFPPRFSGLQFPNYSSELNVNALELDDSALYLCASSSPTLADTGELFFGEGSRLTVL.

This clone was observed a few times. Other DNA sequences in the sample encode the same CDR3. The CDR3 region has the DNA TGTGCCAGCAGCCGAGGGTCTGGAAACACCATATATTTT. Protein product: CASSRGSGNTIYF. J is TRBJ1-3 and V is TRBV6-1; no definite D call. The CDR3 length is 13 residues. Germline V gene sequence: CDR1 MNHNS, CDR2 SASEGT. V was clipped by 6 bases and J by 1 base, with 7 bases between them.

This clone was seen a single time. The J gene is TRBJ2-2, the V gene TRBV7-8, with D possibly matching TRBD1 (5 bases). V was shortened by 10 bases and J by 7 bases, with 22 bases between the two germline ends. The CDR3 is 15 residues long. In germline, CDR1 is SGHVS, CDR2 FQNEAQ. The CDR3 is CATRPRDFWDGELFF. CDR3 DNA sequence: TGTGCCACCCGTCCCAGGGATTTTTGGGACGGGGAGCTGTTTTTT.

V is TRBV7-9 and J is TRBJ2-5; the match to TRBD1 covers 7 bases. Germline CDR1 SEHNR, CDR2 FQNEAQ (reference sequence). This CDR3 has 15 amino acids. The trim removed 5 bases at V and 0 bases at J, leaving 6 bases unmatched. The CDR3 DNA reads as TGTGCCAGCAGCGTCGGGACAGCGAACCAAGAGACCCAGTACTTC. Protein sequence: CASSVGTANQETQYF.

This chain links TRBV5-1 with TRBJ2-7, with 10 bases lining up with TRBD2. The CDR3 is 17 residues long. J gave up 9 bases and V 4 bases, and 19 bases lay outside the gene matches. The V gene's germline CDR1 is SGHRS and CDR2 YFSETQ. The CDR3 here is CASSPGTSVRGAAGQYF. The CDR3 DNA reads TGCGCCAGCAGCCCCGGGACTAGCGTCAGGGGGGCGGCGGGGCAGTACTTC.

V and J are TRBV5-6 and TRBJ2-3, with 8 positions matching TRBD1. Trimming at V came to 3 bases and at J to 3 bases, leaving 9 bases not matched to a gene. Per germline, CDR1 SGHDT and CDR2 YYEEEE. The CDR3 is 16 amino acids. In DNA form, the CDR3 reads TGTGCCAGCAGCTCGCGTAGGACAGGGAGAACAGATACGCAGTATTTT. Translation gives CASSSRRTGRTDTQYF.

This clone was observed a few times. This chain uses TRBV6-5 with TRBJ1-2; no firm D call. Per the germline V gene, CDR1 is MNHEY and CDR2 is SVGAGI. This CDR3 comprises 14 residues. Between the trimmed V and J ends, which lost 0 bases and 4 bases, there was a span of 9 bases. The CDR3 here is CASSYSTSGYGYTF. CDR3 bases: TGTGCCAGCAGTTACTCGACAAGTGGCTATGGCTACACCTTC.

The chain is built from TRBV19 and TRBJ2-4; 9 nucleotides line up with TRBD2. The V segment lost 6 bases and the J segment 0 bases; nucleotides outside the gene matches: 12. CDR1 is LNHDA, CDR2 SQIVND, per germline (reference sequence). The CDR3 totals 18 residues. CDR3 bases: TGTGCCAGTAGCAGCTCGGCTAGCGGGAAGCTAGCCAAAAACATTCAGTACTTC. As protein: CASSSSASGKLAKNIQYF. Together with reference TRBV19 and TRBJ2-4, the CDR3 gives the full variable domain: DGGITQSPKYLFRKEGQNVTLSCEQNLNHDAMYWYRQDPGQGLRLIYYSQIVNDFQKGDIAEGYSVSREKKESFPLTVTSAQKNPTAFYLCASSSSASGKLAKNIQYFGAGTRLSVL.

This sequence joins TRBV6-1 and TRBJ1-2; D is possibly TRBD1 (5 bases). Trimming pared 2 bases from V and 7 bases from J, leaving 11 bases between. Germline V gene lookup returns CDR1 MNHNS and CDR2 SASEGT. The CDR3 length is 13 residues. In DNA form, the CDR3 reads TGTGCCAGCAGTGAAAATAGGGGCGGTGGCTACACCTTC. The encoded protein is CASSENRGGGYTF.

The rearrangement links TRBV19 to TRBJ2-5; the match to TRBD1 covers 7 bases. This CDR3 is built from 16 residues. Germline-derived CDR1 and CDR2 are LNHDA and SQIVND (reference sequence). The ends lost 7 bases at V and 2 bases at J; junction bases unmatched: 13. The CDR3 bases are TGTGCCAGTAAGCCCCCCGGCAGGGGGTCTCAAGAGACCCAGTACTTC. Translating it yields CASKPPGRGSQETQYF.

The chain recombines TRBV7-2 with TRBJ2-1; 11 bases map to TRBD2. After removal of 10 bases from V and 10 bases from J, the junction contained 9 bases not matched to a gene. The length of the CDR3 is 13 residues. Germline V lookup: CDR1 SGHTA, CDR2 FQGNSA. The CDR3 region is CATGLAGGREQFF. The CDR3 nucleotides are TGTGCCACCGGTCTAGCGGGGGGACGAGAGCAGTTCTTC.

This clone was recorded once. J is TRBJ2-7 and V is TRBV27; D may be TRBD1 (5 bases). Trimming took off 1 base at V and 7 bases at J, with 11 bases between the two ends. There are 13 residues in the CDR3. Germline CDR1 reads MNHEY; CDR2 reads SMNVEV (reference sequence). The CDR3 DNA reads TGTGCCAGCAGTTTATATAGGGGTAGGGAGCAGTACTTC. Translating gives CASSLYRGREQYF.

V usage is TRBV4-2 and J usage is TRBJ1-1; 8 nucleotides agree with TRBD1. The CDR3 length is 14 residues. Germline assignment: CDR1 LGHNA and CDR2 YNFKEQ. V was pared by 5 bases and J by 7 bases, with 9 bases of the junction left unmatched. CDR3 sequence reads: CASSNRQGASEAFF. In DNA form, the CDR3 reads TGTGCCAGCAGCAACAGGCAGGGGGCGAGTGAAGCTTTCTTT.

In this sample, this clone turned up once. V usage is TRBV5-4 and J usage is TRBJ1-2; 7 bases line up with TRBD1. J lost 6 bases, V lost 4 bases, and 3 bases had no gene match. The CDR3 sequence is 12 residues long. Germline assignment: CDR1 SGHNT and CDR2 YYREEE (reference sequence). CDR3: CASSRQGDGYTF. The CDR3, as DNA: TGTGCCAGCAGCCGACAGGGCGATGGCTACACCTTC.

The chain links TRBV7-9 to TRBJ2-3; a possible D gene is TRBD2 (6 bases). The CDR3 length is 13 residues. V was cut by 5 bases and J by 7 bases, with 13 bases left in between. Germline CDR1 reads SEHNR; CDR2 reads FQNEAQ (reference sequence). CDR3 region: CASSLASANTQYF. CDR3 nucleotide sequence: TGTGCCAGCAGCCTGGCTAGCGCAAATACGCAGTATTTT.

The chain employs TRBV18 and TRBJ1-1; D possibly corresponds to TRBD1 (5 bases). The CDR3 loop spans 14 amino acids. Trimming shortened V by 2 bases and J by 5 bases, and 12 bases separated the two germline ends. Per the germline V gene, CDR1 is KGHSH and CDR2 is LQKENI. The CDR3 nucleotides read TGTGCCAGCTCACCATTAGGGGCGGCAACTGAAGCTTTCTTT. Translating it yields CASSPLGAATEAFF. Drawing the rest from reference TRBV18 and TRBJ1-1, the complete variable domain is NAGVMQNPRHLVRRRGQEARLRCSPMKGHSHVYWYRQLPEEGLKFMVYLQKENIIDESGMPKERFSAEFPKEGPSILRIQQVVRGDSAAYFCASSPLGAATEAFFGQGTRLTVV.

The rearrangement uses TRBV6-5 and TRBJ1-1; D gene unclear. V was pared by 7 bases and J by 7 bases, with 22 bases between. The CDR3 loop spans 15 amino acids. Germline lookup yields CDR1 MNHEY and CDR2 SVGAGI. CDR3 in amino acids: CASNKRGAPWSEAFF. The CDR3 DNA follows: TGTGCCAGCAATAAACGGGGTGCCCCTTGGAGTGAAGCTTTCTTT.

The chain has TRBV9 and TRBJ2-3; tentative D call: TRBD1 (6 bases). Germline CDR1 reads SGDLS; CDR2 reads YYNGEE. Trimming took off 4 bases at V and 6 bases at J, with 12 bases between the two ends. CDR3 size: 13 residues. CDR3 sequence: CASSFTGSDTQYF. The CDR3 DNA follows: TGTGCCAGCAGCTTTACAGGGTCGGATACGCAGTATTTT.

The V and J genes are TRBV7-9 and TRBJ1-2; the D is unclear. V dropped 1 base and J dropped 0 bases, with 9 bases sitting between them. Per germline, CDR1 SEHNR and CDR2 FQNEAQ (reference sequence). The CDR3 runs 15 residues. The CDR3 nucleotides read TGTGCCAGCAGCTTAGGCAGAAACGCTAACTATGGCTACACCTTC. Translating it yields CASSLGRNANYGYTF.

V is TRBV18 and J is TRBJ1-2; D might be TRBD1 (5 bases). The V end lost 2 bases, the J end lost 5 bases, and 15 bases lay between the germline ends. The germline V gene has CDR1 KGHSH and CDR2 LQKENI. The CDR3 consists of 15 residues. CDR3 in DNA: TGTGCCAGCTCACCAGGGGGGGACTCCCGGTATGGCTACACCTTC. Translation: CASSPGGDSRYGYTF.

The chain is built from TRBV5-8 and TRBJ1-4; the D is unclear. The germline gives CDR1 SGHTS, CDR2 YDEGEE. This CDR3 spans 11 amino acids. Trimming took off 3 bases at V and 8 bases at J, with 5 bases between the two ends. The CDR3, as DNA: TGTGCCAGCAGCTCTATAGAAAAACTGTTTTTT. Translation: CASSSIEKLFF.

The chain couples TRBV28 to TRBJ2-7; 8 nucleotides align to TRBD1. Germline V lookup: CDR1 MDHEN, CDR2 SYDVKM. V lost 2 bases, J lost 5 bases, and 8 bases stayed unmatched. This CDR3 is built from 15 residues. CDR3: CASSLPGTGVDEQYF. The CDR3 DNA reads TGTGCCAGCAGTTTACCCGGGACAGGAGTGGACGAGCAGTACTTC.

The chain joins TRBV15 to TRBJ2-4, with D possibly being TRBD2 (6 bases). Per germline, CDR1 LNHNV and CDR2 YYDKDF (reference sequence). This CDR3 is 17 amino acids long. Trimming removed 0 bases at V and 6 bases at J, with 18 bases between. CDR3 region: CATSRDPWGDLGNIQYF. The CDR3 coding sequence is TGTGCCACCAGCAGAGATCCCTGGGGGGATCTGGGAAACATTCAGTACTTC.

The CDR3 nucleotides read TGTGCCAGCTCACTTCATCGGGAGACCCAGTACTTC. Protein: CASSLHRETQYF. The chain links TRBV18 to TRBJ2-5; no reliable D call. The CDR3 is 12 amino acids. Deletions cut 4 bases from V and 5 bases from J, with 8 bases between. Germline values: CDR1 KGHSH, CDR2 LQKENI.

In DNA form, the CDR3 reads TGTGCCAGCAGTGAAGGGACGGCGGGGATTTCACCCCTCCACTTT. Encoded protein: CASSEGTAGISPLHF. The chain recombines TRBV2 with TRBJ1-6; D is unresolved. The V end lost 1 base, the J end lost 9 bases, and 13 bases lay between the germline ends. Germline-derived CDR1 and CDR2 are SNHLY and FYNNEI. This CDR3 has 15 residues.

The chain combines TRBV9 with TRBJ1-2, with unresolved D. Trimming removed 4 bases at V and 4 bases at J, with 14 bases between. Looked up from germline, CDR1 is SGDLS and CDR2 is YYNGEE. The CDR3 totals 14 residues. The CDR3 loop reads CASSPDPGGYGYTF. For the CDR3, the DNA is TGTGCCAGCAGCCCCGACCCCGGCGGCTATGGCTACACCTTC.